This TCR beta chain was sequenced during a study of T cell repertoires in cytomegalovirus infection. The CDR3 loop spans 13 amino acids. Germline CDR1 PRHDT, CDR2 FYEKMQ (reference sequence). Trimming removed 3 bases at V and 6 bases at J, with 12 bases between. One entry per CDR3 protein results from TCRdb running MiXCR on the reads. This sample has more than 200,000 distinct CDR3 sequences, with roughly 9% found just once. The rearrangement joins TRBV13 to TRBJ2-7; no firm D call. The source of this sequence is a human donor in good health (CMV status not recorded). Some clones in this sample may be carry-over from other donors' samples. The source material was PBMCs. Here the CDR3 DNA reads TGTGCCAGCAGCTTGAACTCCTTAGGCGAGCAGTACTTC. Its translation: CASSLNSLGEQYF.